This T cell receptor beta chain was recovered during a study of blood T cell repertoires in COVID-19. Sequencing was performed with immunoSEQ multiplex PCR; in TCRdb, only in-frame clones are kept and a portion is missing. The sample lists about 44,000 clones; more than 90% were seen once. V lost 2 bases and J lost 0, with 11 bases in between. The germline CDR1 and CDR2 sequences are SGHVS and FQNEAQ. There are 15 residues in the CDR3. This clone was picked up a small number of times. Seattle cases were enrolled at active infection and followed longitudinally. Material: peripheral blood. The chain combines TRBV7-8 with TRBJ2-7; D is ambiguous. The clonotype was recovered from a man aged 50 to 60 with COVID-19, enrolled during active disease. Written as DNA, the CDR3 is TGTGCCAGCAGCTTAATTAGAACTACCTCCTACGAGCAGTACTTC. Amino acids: CASSLIRTTSYEQYF.